Following are 26 T cell receptor beta chains from one sample sequenced in a study of blood T cell repertoires in COVID-19. Assay used: immunoSEQ multiplex PCR; TCRdb lists only in-frame clones, some missing. The sample lists approximately 110,000 clones; 85% to 90% were seen once. The specimen sequenced was peripheral blood. All receptors derive from a human donor in a cohort sampled during active COVID-19.

The chain carries TRBV12-3 or TRBV12-4 and TRBJ2-7; D is possibly TRBD1 (5 bases). Trimming left V 6 bases short and J 6 bases short, with 9 bases between. The CDR3 has 11 residues. CDR3 coding DNA: TGTGCCAGCAGGCAGGGTCCCGAGCAGTACTTC. Its translation is CASRQGPEQYF.

V and J are TRBV18 and TRBJ2-2; D ambiguous. There are 17 residues in the CDR3. Germline lookup yields CDR1 KGHSH and CDR2 LQKENI. The V end lost 3 bases, the J end lost 0 bases, and 14 bases lay between the germline ends. The CDR3 protein is CASSPDLGGPNTGELFF. The CDR3 DNA is TGTGCCAGCTCACCGGATCTAGGTGGTCCGAACACCGGGGAGCTGTTTTTT.

V gene TRBV7-3 combines with J gene TRBJ2-1, with 7 positions matching TRBD1. J was trimmed by 14 bases and V by 2 bases; bases with no gene match: 9. Germline CDR1 is SGHTA and CDR2 is FQGTGA. The CDR3 is 13 residues long. CDR3 in DNA: TGTGCCAGCAGCTTACGGCAAGGGACAGTGGAGTTCTTC. Its protein product is CASSLRQGTVEFF.

This clone was counted a single time. This rearrangement joins TRBV5-1 to TRBJ2-2; 9 bases align to TRBD1. Trimming at V came to 9 bases and at J to 1 base, leaving 7 bases not matched to a gene. In germline, CDR1 is SGHRS, CDR2 YFSETQ. CDR3 length: 15 residues. CDR3 sequence reads: CATRRTGVNTGELFF. CDR3 bases: TGCGCCACCCGAAGGACAGGGGTGAACACCGGGGAGCTGTTTTTT.

The rearrangement uses TRBV7-8 and TRBJ1-3, with D maybe TRBD1 (6 bases). Per the germline V gene, CDR1 is SGHVS and CDR2 is FQNEAQ. CDR3 length equals 17 residues. The germline V and J ends were trimmed by 3 bases and 1 base, with 16 bases remaining between them. The CDR3 sequence is CASSFDRPTGSGNTIYF. The CDR3 bases are TGTGCCAGCAGCTTCGACAGGCCCACCGGGTCTGGAAACACCATATATTTT. Variable domain in full (rest from reference TRBV7-8 and TRBJ1-3): GAGVSQSPRYKVAKRGQDVALRCDPISGHVSLFWYQQALGQGPEFLTYFQNEAQLDKSGLPSDRFFAERPEGSVSTLKIQRTQQEDSAVYLCASSFDRPTGSGNTIYFGEGSWLTVV.

The chain joins TRBV19 to TRBJ1-3, with no clear D. CDR1 and CDR2 from the germline V gene are LNHDA and SQIVND (reference sequence). This CDR3 region has 14 residues. V lost 1 base and J lost 4, with 8 bases in between. CDR3 in amino acids: CASSIVYEGNTIYF. CDR3 nucleotides: TGTGCCAGTAGTATAGTGTACGAGGGAAACACCATATATTTT.

The chain uses TRBV10-3 and TRBJ1-2; weak D call: TRBD1 (5 bases). With 6 bases removed from V and 8 bases from J, the gap between germline ends came to 13 bases. Germline assignment: CDR1 ENHRY and CDR2 SYGVKD. The CDR3 is made up of 12 amino acids. The chain's CDR3 is CAISPGGKGYTF. CDR3 sequence (DNA): TGTGCCATCAGCCCCGGGGGTAAAGGCTACACCTTC.

The chain carries TRBV5-1 and TRBJ1-1, with 10 bases that match TRBD1. The CDR3 is 14 amino acids. V lost 4 bases and J lost 1; bases outside the gene matches: 1. Germline assignment: CDR1 SGHRS and CDR2 YFSETQ. For the CDR3, the DNA is TGCGCCAGCAGCGGGACAGGGGAGAACACTGAAGCTTTCTTT. This encodes CASSGTGENTEAFF.

J is TRBJ1-1 and V is TRBV10-3; unclear D gene. Germline lookup yields CDR1 ENHRY and CDR2 SYGVKD. The CDR3 is 13 amino acids. Deletions cut 4 bases from V and 0 bases from J, with 6 bases between. For the CDR3, the DNA is TGTGCCATCAGTGGACACCTGAACACTGAAGCTTTCTTT. Translation gives CAISGHLNTEAFF.

The CDR3 region is CASSYSLTRTDTQYF. In DNA form, the CDR3 reads TGTGCCAGCAGTTACTCTCTGACAAGAACAGATACGCAGTATTTT. This chain connects TRBV6-5 to TRBJ2-3; D ambiguous. V was trimmed by 0 bases and J by 3 bases, leaving 10 bases between them. Germline CDR1 is MNHEY and CDR2 is SVGAGI. The CDR3 consists of 15 residues.

This chain joins TRBV6-1 and TRBJ2-2, with a weak D call TRBD2 (6 bases). Germline V gene sequence: CDR1 MNHNS, CDR2 SASEGT. CDR3 size: 14 residues. V shed 0 bases and J shed 6 bases, with 8 bases lying between them. CDR3 coding DNA: TGTGCCAGCAGTGAAGCACCGGGGGCCGGGGAGCTGTTTTTT. Translating gives CASSEAPGAGELFF.

V gene TRBV7-2 combines with J gene TRBJ1-1; possibly TRBD1 for D (5 bases). The germline V gene encodes CDR1 SGHTA and CDR2 FQGNSA. V gave up 4 bases and J gave up 10 bases, with 22 bases separating them. The CDR3 length is 15 residues. CDR3 coding DNA: TGTGCCAGCAGCTCAAGACCGGAGGGGCAGGTCTCAGCTTTCTTT. Protein: CASSSRPEGQVSAFF.

The rearrangement joins TRBV7-2 to TRBJ1-1, with D unclear. V lost 5 bases and J lost 5, with 15 bases in between. There are 14 residues in the CDR3. The germline gives CDR1 SGHTA, CDR2 FQGNSA. The CDR3 coding sequence is TGTGCCAGCAGCCCCCGCCGGATCGGGACTGAAGCTTTCTTT. It yields the protein CASSPRRIGTEAFF. The entire variable domain, with the rest obtained from reference TRBV7-2 and TRBJ1-1, is as follows: GAGVSQSPSNKVTEKGKDVELRCDPISGHTALYWYRQSLGQGLEFLIYFQGNSAPDKSGLPSDRFSAERTGGSVSTLTIQRTQQEDSAVYLCASSPRRIGTEAFFGQGTRLTVV.

The rearrangement joins TRBV5-4 to TRBJ2-7, with TRBD2 identical over 9 bases. V lost 4 bases to trimming and J lost 0 bases; unmatched junction nucleotides: 8. The CDR3 covers 16 residues. Looked up from germline, CDR1 is SGHNT and CDR2 is YYREEE (reference sequence). The CDR3 protein is CASSLRLADTSYEQYF. The CDR3 bases are TGTGCCAGCAGCCTGCGACTAGCGGATACCTCCTACGAGCAGTACTTC.

CDR3 nucleotides: TGTGCCAGTAGTATGGGGGCGCTACTCTACGAGCAGTACTTC. This translates into CASSMGALLYEQYF. The gene calls are TRBV19 and TRBJ2-7; a possible D gene is TRBD1 (6 bases). The V gene lost 3 bases and the J gene lost 3 bases, with 12 bases spanning the gap. The CDR3 sequence is 14 residues long. Germline V gives CDR1 LNHDA, CDR2 SQIVND (reference sequence).

The V and J genes are TRBV27 and TRBJ2-1; the match to TRBD2 covers 9 bases. Germline CDR1 and CDR2: MNHEY and SMNVEV (reference sequence). After removal of 6 bases from V and 2 bases from J, the junction contained 11 bases not matched to a gene. The CDR3 runs 17 residues. The CDR3 region has the DNA TGTGCCAGCAGCCCTATCTGGTTAGCGGGAGCCTACAATGAGCAGTTCTTC. It codes for CASSPIWLAGAYNEQFF.

The V and J genes are TRBV5-1 and TRBJ1-5; maybe TRBD1 (6 bases). Germline loops: CDR1 SGHRS, CDR2 YFSETQ. Trimming cost V 4 bases and J 5 bases, with 16 bases left between them. The CDR3 has 15 residues. The CDR3 sequence is CASSPSGGPHQPQHF. CDR3 DNA sequence: TGCGCCAGCAGCCCGTCCGGGGGGCCTCATCAGCCCCAGCATTTT.

V and J are TRBV21-1 and TRBJ1-5; TRBD1 is the table's D call, not checked against the DNA. TRBV21-1 is a pseudogene. The CDR3 is 19 residues long. The CDR3 spells CATPLVDFGDPGVYQPQHF. As DNA, the CDR3 is TGTGCCACCCCGTTGGTCGATTTTGGGGACCCAGGGGTTTATCAGCCCCAGCATTTT.

The J gene is TRBJ2-5, the V gene TRBV29-1; 8 bases match TRBD2. Germline assignment: CDR1 SQVTM and CDR2 ANQGSEA. The CDR3 consists of 16 residues. V lost 0 bases and J lost 2; bases outside the gene matches: 8. In DNA, the CDR3 is TGCAGCGTTGAAGATGGATGGGGACTAGGGCAAGAGACCCAGTACTTC. Its protein product is CSVEDGWGLGQETQYF.

The genes are TRBV18 and TRBJ2-5; D not resolved. The CDR3 runs to 12 residues. CDR1 and CDR2 (germline): KGHSH, LQKENI. The V end lost 4 bases, the J end lost 5 bases, and 8 bases lay between the germline ends. The CDR3 nucleotides are TGTGCCAGCTCACAAGAGATGGAGACCCAGTACTTC. It encodes CASSQEMETQYF.

The rearrangement uses TRBV24-1 and TRBJ2-5; the D is unclear. Per the germline V gene, CDR1 is KGHDR and CDR2 is SFDVKD. V lost 3 bases and J 3 bases, leaving 4 bases between the germline ends. The CDR3 sequence is 12 residues long. CDR3 nucleotide sequence: TGTGCCACCAGTGATACTGAAGAGACCCAGTACTTC. It is translated as CATSDTEETQYF.

V gene TRBV4-1 combines with J gene TRBJ2-7; 8 bases match TRBD2. V lost 4 bases to trimming and J lost 2 bases; unmatched junction nucleotides: 7. Germline lookup yields CDR1 MGHRA and CDR2 YSYEKL. The CDR3 extends over 15 amino acids. The CDR3 is CASSPGDGGAYEQYF. For the CDR3, the DNA is TGCGCCAGCAGCCCAGGGGACGGGGGGGCCTACGAGCAGTACTTC.

CDR3 sequence (DNA): TGTGCCAGCAGACAAAGCGGGGGGGCGCGGGAGCAGTACTTC. Its protein product is CASRQSGGAREQYF. The chain employs TRBV6-5 and TRBJ2-7; TRBD2 matches 10 bases. This CDR3 is 14 amino acids long. Trimming cost V 6 bases and J 7 bases; bases outside gene matches: 9. Per germline, CDR1 MNHEY and CDR2 SVGAGI.

This clone was observed a handful of times. The V call is TRBV6-5, the J call TRBJ1-5, with TRBD1 matching over 8 bases. The CDR3 extends over 13 amino acids. With 10 bases clipped from V and 1 base from J, the junction kept 3 bases outside the gene matches. Germline loops: CDR1 MNHEY, CDR2 SVGAGI. Here the CDR3 DNA reads TGTGCCACCCAGGGGGCGAGCAATCAGCCCCAGCATTTT. As protein: CATQGASNQPQHF.

The gene calls are TRBV4-2 and TRBJ2-1, with 13 bases identical to TRBD2. V dropped 3 bases and J dropped 3; count of bases not matched to a gene: 5. Per germline, CDR1 LGHNA and CDR2 YNFKEQ. The length of the CDR3 is 17 residues. In DNA form, the CDR3 reads TGTGCCAGCAGCCACGAACTAGCGGGGGGGCTCTACAATGAGCAGTTCTTC. This gives the protein CASSHELAGGLYNEQFF.

V gene TRBV7-9 combines with J gene TRBJ1-3; a possible D gene is TRBD1 (5 bases). Per germline, CDR1 SEHNR and CDR2 FQNEAQ (reference sequence). The V end was cut by 1 base, the J end by 2 bases, with 6 bases between. The CDR3 consists of 14 residues. In nucleotides, the CDR3 is TGTGCCAGCAGCTTAGTGGACACTGGAAACACCATATATTTT. This sequence encodes CASSLVDTGNTIYF.